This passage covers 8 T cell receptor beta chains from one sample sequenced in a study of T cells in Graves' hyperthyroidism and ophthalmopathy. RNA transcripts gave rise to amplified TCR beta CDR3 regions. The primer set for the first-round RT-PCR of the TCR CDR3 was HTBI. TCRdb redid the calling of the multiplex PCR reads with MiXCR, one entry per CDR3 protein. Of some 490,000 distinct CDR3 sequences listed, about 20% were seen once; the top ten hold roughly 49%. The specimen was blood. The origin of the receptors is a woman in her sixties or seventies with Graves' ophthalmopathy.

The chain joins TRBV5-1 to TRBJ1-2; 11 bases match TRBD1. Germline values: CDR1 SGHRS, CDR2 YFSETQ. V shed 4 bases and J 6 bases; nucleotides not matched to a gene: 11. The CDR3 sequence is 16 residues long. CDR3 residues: CASSGQGAPGLNGYTF. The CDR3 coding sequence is TGCGCCAGCAGCGGACAGGGGGCCCCCGGGTTAAATGGCTACACCTTC.

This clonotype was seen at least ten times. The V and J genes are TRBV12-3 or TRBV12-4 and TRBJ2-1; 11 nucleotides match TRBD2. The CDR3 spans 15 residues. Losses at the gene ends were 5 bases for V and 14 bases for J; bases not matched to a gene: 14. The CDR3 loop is CASSPDRGVAGGKFF. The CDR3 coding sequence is TGTGCCAGCAGTCCCGACCGGGGGGTAGCGGGAGGGAAGTTCTTC.

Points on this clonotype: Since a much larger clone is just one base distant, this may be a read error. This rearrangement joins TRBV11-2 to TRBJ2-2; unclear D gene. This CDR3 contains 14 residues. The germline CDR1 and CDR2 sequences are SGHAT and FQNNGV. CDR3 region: CASSFIENPGELFF. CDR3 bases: TGTGCCAGCAGCTTCATCGAGAACCCCGGGGAGCTGTTTTTT.

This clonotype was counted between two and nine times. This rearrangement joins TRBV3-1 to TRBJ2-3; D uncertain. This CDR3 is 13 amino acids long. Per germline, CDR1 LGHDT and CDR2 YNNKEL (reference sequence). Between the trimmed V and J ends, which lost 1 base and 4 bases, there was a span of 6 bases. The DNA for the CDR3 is TGTGCCAGCAGCCAAGGTGGCGCAGATACGCAGTATTTT. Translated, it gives CASSQGGADTQYF.

The CDR3 sequence is CASSQEGLYEQYF. The CDR3 region has the DNA TGTGCCAGCAGCCAAGAAGGACTCTACGAGCAGTACTTC. The J gene is TRBJ2-7, the V gene TRBV3-1, with D perhaps TRBD2 (5 bases). CDR1 and CDR2 (germline): LGHDT, YNNKEL (reference sequence). The CDR3 has 13 amino acids. V gave up 0 bases and J gave up 3 bases, with 6 bases separating them.

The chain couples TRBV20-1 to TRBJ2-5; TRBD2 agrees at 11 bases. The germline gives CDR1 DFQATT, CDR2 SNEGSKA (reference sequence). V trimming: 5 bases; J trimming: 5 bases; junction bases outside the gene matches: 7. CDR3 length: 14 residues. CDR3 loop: CSAFSGRATETQYF. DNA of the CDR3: TGCAGTGCTTTTAGCGGGAGGGCCACGGAGACCCAGTACTTC.

Here the CDR3 DNA reads TGTGCCAGCAGCTTAGGACAGGGGGTAACAAACACTGAAGCTTTCTTT. Its translation is CASSLGQGVTNTEAFF. The rearrangement uses TRBV11-2 and TRBJ1-1, with 9 nucleotides matching TRBD1. The CDR3 length is 16 residues. CDR1 SGHAT and CDR2 FQNNGV come from the germline V gene. The V segment lost 1 base and the J segment 2 bases; nucleotides outside the gene matches: 5.

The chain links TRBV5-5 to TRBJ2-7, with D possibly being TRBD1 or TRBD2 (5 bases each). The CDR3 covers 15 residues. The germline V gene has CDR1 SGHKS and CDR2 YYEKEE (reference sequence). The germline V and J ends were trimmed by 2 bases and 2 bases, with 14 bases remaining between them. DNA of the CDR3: TGTGCCAGCAGCTTAAGACGGTGGGGGACCTACGAGCAGTACTTC. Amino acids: CASSLRRWGTYEQYF.